This section outlines one TCR beta chain sequence together with its context. The antigen remains undetermined. This specimen comes from a study of cytomegalovirus exposure and HLA in healthy donors. Study-wide results and caveats: An analysis was carried out at a later point. It showed that HLA-associated TCR beta chains were more clonally expanded than equally common non-associated chains. A likely sequencing artifact accounted for one observed cluster of highly shared sequence variants.

The V gene end was trimmed by 2 bases and the J gene end by 4 bases; junction bases not matched to a gene: 4. The CDR3 is 14 residues long. Germline V CDR1 and CDR2: SGHRS, YFSETQ. In the PCR, 60 Vbeta and 13 Jbeta primers were used. Profiling relied on immunoSEQ multiplex PCR, and the TCRdb table lists in-frame clones only, not all of them. The sample has some 170,000 clones, roughly three quarters seen once. The chain has TRBV5-1 and TRBJ2-5; 8 bases are shared with TRBD1. Sequenced input: PBMCs. The clonotype was recovered from a man aged 60 to 75 in good health and CMV-seronegative. CDR3: CASSFRDRIETQYF. CDR3 nucleotides: TGCGCCAGCAGCTTCCGGGACAGGATAGAGACCCAGTACTTC.